This entry lists 29 T cell receptor beta chains sequenced from one sample in a study of OX40 agonist ivuxolimab in advanced cancers. Preparation of the library involved the immunoSEQ multiplex PCR assay. TCRdb retrieved this table from immuneACCESS and kept in-frame rearrangements only. Not all clones are present; in checked studies, unresolved V genes account for under half, and no reason is known for the remainder. Present in this sample are 25,000 to 35,000 clones, almost 85% of which were seen just once. Roughly a sixth of the sample lies in the top ten. This material consisted of CD4+ or CD8+ T cells sorted from blood, taken in a trial of the OX40 agonist ivuxolimab. The receptors shown here come from an adult with an advanced solid tumor such as melanoma, head and neck, liver or kidney cancer.

V usage is TRBV6-5 and J usage is TRBJ1-2; D possibly corresponds to TRBD1 (5 bases). This CDR3 region has 15 residues. The ends were cut back, 2 bases at V and 4 bases at J, with 14 bases in the middle. Germline assignment: CDR1 MNHEY and CDR2 SVGAGI. The DNA of the CDR3 is TGTGCCAGCAGTTACGGGGATACAGGCTTCTATGGCTACACCTTC. It translates to CASSYGDTGFYGYTF.

The genes are TRBV14 and TRBJ1-2; D not resolved. V dropped 0 bases and J dropped 4 bases, with 9 bases sitting between them. Per the germline V gene, CDR1 is SGHDN and CDR2 is FVKESK. The CDR3 is made up of 14 amino acids. The CDR3: CASSQDSGGYGYTF. CDR3 nucleotide sequence: TGTGCCAGCAGCCAAGACTCGGGAGGCTATGGCTACACCTTC.

The V gene is TRBV9, the J gene TRBJ2-3; 11 bases are shared with TRBD2. Germline trimming cut 3 bases from V and 4 bases from J; bases unmatched to any gene: 10. CDR1 and CDR2 (germline): SGDLS, YYNGEE. This CDR3 has 17 amino acids. As DNA, the CDR3 is TGTGCCAGCAGCGACCTACTAGCGGGGGATGGAGCAGATACGCAGTATTTT. Translation gives CASSDLLAGDGADTQYF.

This chain uses TRBV6-5 with TRBJ2-7; perhaps TRBD1 as D (6 bases). The CDR3 contains 13 residues. CDR1 MNHEY and CDR2 SVGAGI come from the germline V gene. Trimming shortened V by 6 bases and J by 3 bases, and 12 bases separated the two germline ends. The CDR3 loop reads CASRAGEYYEQYF. CDR3 in DNA: TGTGCCAGCAGAGCAGGGGAATACTACGAGCAGTACTTC.

The chain joins TRBV11-2 to TRBJ2-7; 9 bases map to TRBD2. V trimming: 1 base; J trimming: 2 bases; junction bases outside the gene matches: 6. Germline CDR1 SGHAT, CDR2 FQNNGV. The CDR3 sequence is 16 residues long. This CDR3 reads CASSLVFSGSPYEQYF. In DNA form, the CDR3 reads TGTGCCAGCAGCTTAGTGTTTAGCGGGAGCCCCTACGAGCAGTACTTC.

The chain combines TRBV25-1 with TRBJ2-5, with 8 nucleotides matching TRBD1. Looked up from germline, CDR1 is MGHDK and CDR2 is SYGVNS. CDR3 length: 16 residues. Germline trimming cut 1 base from V and 5 bases from J; bases unmatched to any gene: 9. The CDR3 region is CASSEFGQGGEETQYF. The CDR3 DNA reads TGTGCCAGCAGTGAATTCGGACAGGGCGGCGAGGAGACCCAGTACTTC.

This chain joins TRBV25-1 and TRBJ1-1; TRBD1 aligns across 8 bases. Germline CDR1 is MGHDK and CDR2 is SYGVNS. Germline trimming cut 4 bases from V and 7 bases from J; bases unmatched to any gene: 8. CDR3 size: 14 residues. This chain's CDR3 is CASSALTGAGEAFF. The DNA of the CDR3 is TGTGCCAGCAGTGCACTGACAGGGGCTGGTGAAGCTTTCTTT. Filled out from reference TRBV25-1 and TRBJ1-1, the complete variable domain reads EADIYQTPRYLVIGTGKKITLECSQTMGHDKMYWYQQDPGMELHLIHYSYGVNSTEKGDLSSESTVSRIRTEHFPLTLESARPSHTSQYLCASSALTGAGEAFFGQGTRLTVV.

The rearrangement uses TRBV2 and TRBJ2-3, with a tentative D call TRBD2 (6 bases). The V gene's germline CDR1 is SNHLY and CDR2 FYNNEI. This CDR3 is built from 17 residues. Deletions cut 2 bases from V and 1 base from J, with 16 bases between. The CDR3 spells CASSEMAGSHGTDTQYF. Written as DNA, the CDR3 is TGTGCCAGCAGTGAAATGGCCGGGAGCCATGGCACAGATACGCAGTATTTT.

The J gene is TRBJ2-2, the V gene TRBV2; TRBD2 agrees at 10 bases. V shed 10 bases, J shed 9 bases, and the junction held 8 bases outside the gene matches. The CDR3 is 13 amino acids. Germline assignment: CDR1 SNHLY and CDR2 FYNNEI. Written as DNA, the CDR3 is TGTGCCATCGGACTAGCGGCTGGCAGGGAGCTGTTTTTT. Encoded protein: CAIGLAAGRELFF. Using reference TRBV2 and TRBJ2-2 for the parts outside the CDR3, the full variable domain is EPEVTQTPSHQVTQMGQEVILRCVPISNHLYFYWYRQILGQKVEFLVSFYNNEISEKSEIFDDQFSVERPDGSNFTLKIRSTKLEDSAMYFCAIGLAAGRELFFGEGSRLTVL.

This chain connects TRBV27 to TRBJ1-3; D uncertain. The CDR3 length is 12 residues. Trimming removed 8 bases at V and 4 bases at J, with 9 bases between. The germline CDR1 and CDR2 sequences are MNHEY and SMNVEV (reference sequence). CDR3 residues: CASSPGGNTIYF. The CDR3 nucleotides are TGTGCCAGCTCACCGGGGGGAAACACCATATATTTT.

The V and J genes are TRBV7-6 and TRBJ2-2; D is possibly TRBD1 or TRBD2 (5 bases each). The CDR3 sequence is 22 residues long. Germline V CDR1 and CDR2: SGHVS, FNYEAQ. The V end lost 0 bases, the J end lost 0 bases, and 26 bases lay between the germline ends. In DNA form, the CDR3 reads TGTGCCAGCAGCTTAGCGGAACCGGGACGGTCAACCCGAATTACGAACACCGGGGAGCTGTTTTTT. It yields the protein CASSLAEPGRSTRITNTGELFF.

The chain links TRBV13 to TRBJ2-2, with 7 positions matching TRBD1. This CDR3 has 14 residues. V dropped 5 bases and J dropped 6; count of bases not matched to a gene: 6. Germline CDR1 PRHDT, CDR2 FYEKMQ (reference sequence). CDR3 in amino acids: CASSPLTGAGELFF. DNA of the CDR3: TGTGCCAGCAGCCCTTTAACAGGGGCCGGGGAGCTGTTTTTT.

The chain is built from TRBV5-6 and TRBJ2-1; unclear D gene. CDR1 is SGHDT and CDR2 is YYEEEE in the germline V gene. V was shortened by 1 base and J by 8 bases, with 4 bases between the two germline ends. The CDR3 has 11 amino acids. The CDR3 region has the DNA TGTGCCAGCAGCTTGTTCGATGAGCAGTTCTTC. This sequence encodes CASSLFDEQFF.

In DNA form, the CDR3 reads TGCGCCAGCAGCACCGGGGTCTACGAGCAGTACTTC. It codes for CASSTGVYEQYF. The chain uses TRBV5-1 and TRBJ2-7; weak D call: TRBD2 (5 bases). The germline V gene has CDR1 SGHRS and CDR2 YFSETQ. Trimming shortened V by 4 bases and J by 3 bases, and 8 bases separated the two germline ends. This CDR3 has 12 amino acids.

The rearrangement joins TRBV27 to TRBJ2-2; 12 bases fit TRBD2. V lost 5 bases, J lost 6 bases, and 10 bases stayed unmatched. This CDR3 is built from 17 residues. Germline assignment: CDR1 MNHEY and CDR2 SMNVEV (reference sequence). CDR3 nucleotides: TGTGCCAGCAGTGTTAGGGCTAGCGGGAGGGTGGCCGGGGAGCTGTTTTTT. Protein: CASSVRASGRVAGELFF.

A note on this clone: One junction end disagrees with the germline gene, perhaps due to a read error. The chain employs TRBV29-1 and TRBJ2-5, with D perhaps TRBD2 (6 bases). The CDR3 loop spans 14 amino acids. Per germline, CDR1 SQVTM and CDR2 ANQGSEA. The CDR3 spells CSGELAERPETQYF. DNA of the CDR3: TGCAGCGGTGAACTAGCCGAGCGGCCAGAGACCCAGTACTTC.

The rearrangement links TRBV10-3 to TRBJ2-1; D is undetermined. Trimming left V 8 bases short and J 7 bases short, with 9 bases between. Germline lookup yields CDR1 ENHRY and CDR2 SYGVKD. The CDR3 runs to 11 residues. In DNA, the CDR3 is TGTGCCATCGCCGACCCGAATGAGCAGTTCTTC. As protein: CAIADPNEQFF.

This clone was observed a handful of times. The gene calls are TRBV30 and TRBJ2-7; no clear D. The CDR3 extends over 11 amino acids. Trimming pared 0 bases from V and 4 bases from J, leaving 4 bases between. CDR1 GTSNPN and CDR2 SVGIG come from the germline V gene (reference sequence). The CDR3 reads CAWSVVYEQYF. In DNA form, the CDR3 reads TGTGCCTGGAGTGTAGTGTACGAGCAGTACTTC. The entire variable domain, with the rest obtained from reference TRBV30 and TRBJ2-7, is as follows: SQTIHQWPATLVQPVGSPLSLECTVEGTSNPNLYWYRQAAGRGLQLLFYSVGIGQISSEVPQNLSASRPQDRQFILSSKKLLLSDSGFYLCAWSVVYEQYFGPGTRLTVT.

The genes are TRBV2 and TRBJ2-5; 12 bases fit TRBD2. The V segment lost 0 bases and the J segment 5 bases; nucleotides outside the gene matches: 1. CDR1 is SNHLY, CDR2 FYNNEI, per germline. The CDR3 runs to 15 residues. The chain's CDR3 is CASSEALAGGETQYF. For the CDR3, the DNA is TGTGCCAGCAGTGAAGCACTAGCGGGAGGTGAGACCCAGTACTTC.

This rearrangement joins TRBV5-1 to TRBJ2-7; 7 nucleotides line up with TRBD2. CDR1 SGHRS and CDR2 YFSETQ come from the germline V gene. The length of the CDR3 is 14 residues. The junction had 8 bases not matched to a gene; V was cut back by 6 bases and J by 2 bases. The CDR3 loop is CASNPGLNPYEQYF. The CDR3 DNA is TGCGCCAGCAACCCGGGACTAAATCCCTACGAGCAGTACTTC.

In DNA, the CDR3 is TGCAGCGTTAGCACAGGGCCTGGGGCCAACGTCCTGACTTTC. Translating it yields CSVSTGPGANVLTF. The chain combines TRBV29-1 with TRBJ2-6; D is possibly TRBD1 (6 bases). CDR3 length equals 14 residues. Trimming shortened V by 5 bases and J by 2 bases, and 10 bases separated the two germline ends. Germline V lookup: CDR1 SQVTM, CDR2 ANQGSEA.

The V call is TRBV27, the J call TRBJ2-1, with D perhaps matching TRBD1 (6 bases). Germline CDR1 and CDR2: MNHEY and SMNVEV (reference sequence). The CDR3 consists of 12 residues. V gave up 3 bases and J gave up 8 bases, with 8 bases separating them. The DNA of the CDR3 is TGTGCCAGCAGTTTCACAGGGCATGAGCAGTTCTTC. Residues: CASSFTGHEQFF.

As to this clone: Distinct nucleotide sequences in the sample also encode this CDR3. The chain links TRBV19 to TRBJ2-2; no firm D call. V lost 3 bases, J lost 4 bases, and 3 bases lay in between. Germline CDR1 reads LNHDA; CDR2 reads SQIVND (reference sequence). This CDR3 has 12 residues. This chain's CDR3 is CASSIFTGELFF. The CDR3 nucleotides read TGTGCCAGTAGTATTTTCACCGGGGAGCTGTTTTTT.

The chain couples TRBV7-2 to TRBJ2-1; 13 bases line up with TRBD2. V lost 6 bases to trimming and J lost 5 bases; unmatched junction nucleotides: 16. The CDR3 contains 19 residues. In germline, CDR1 is SGHTA, CDR2 FQGNSA. The CDR3 reads CASRGLGALAGGPHNEQFF. The DNA for the CDR3 is TGTGCCAGCAGGGGGCTAGGGGCACTAGCGGGAGGGCCCCACAATGAGCAGTTCTTC. The full variable domain, with the rest looked up from reference TRBV7-2 and TRBJ2-1, is GAGVSQSPSNKVTEKGKDVELRCDPISGHTALYWYRQSLGQGLEFLIYFQGNSAPDKSGLPSDRFSAERTGGSVSTLTIQRTQQEDSAVYLCASRGLGALAGGPHNEQFFGPGTRLTVL.

V gene TRBV9 combines with J gene TRBJ2-5, with 10 nucleotides matching TRBD2. This CDR3 contains 17 residues. V lost 3 bases to trimming and J lost 3 bases; unmatched junction nucleotides: 11. In germline, CDR1 is SGDLS, CDR2 YYNGEE. The CDR3 nucleotides read TGTGCCAGCAGCGCAAAAGGGGGAGCGGGAGGGAAAGAGACCCAGTACTTC. Translated, it gives CASSAKGGAGGKETQYF.

V gene TRBV11-3 combines with J gene TRBJ2-7; TRBD1 or TRBD2 may be the D gene (5 bases each). CDR1 is SGHNT, CDR2 YENEEA, per germline. CDR3 length: 16 amino acids. Trimming stripped 2 bases from V and 3 bases from J, with 17 bases between. This CDR3 is CASSLRGLAGVYEQYF. The CDR3 bases are TGTGCCAGCAGCTTAAGGGGCCTAGCTGGGGTCTACGAGCAGTACTTC.

The J gene is TRBJ2-1, the V gene TRBV9, with D perhaps matching TRBD1 or TRBD2 (5 bases each). The CDR3 runs 14 residues. CDR1 is SGDLS, CDR2 YYNGEE, per germline. V was clipped by 10 bases and J by 0 bases, with 14 bases between them. The CDR3 nucleotides read TGTGCCGCAGGGTCAGGGAGCTCCTACAATGAGCAGTTCTTC. Translating gives CAAGSGSSYNEQFF.

This chain joins TRBV4-1 and TRBJ2-1; D unresolved. CDR3 length: 14 amino acids. Per germline, CDR1 MGHRA and CDR2 YSYEKL. Trimming stripped 2 bases from V and 7 bases from J, with 12 bases between. The CDR3 DNA reads TGCGCCAGCAGCCAATCCCCTGACATGAATGAGCAGTTCTTC. This encodes CASSQSPDMNEQFF.

The CDR3 region is CASSEAGDRTFDEQYF. The CDR3 DNA reads as TGTGCCAGCAGTGAAGCGGGCGACAGGACTTTCGACGAGCAGTACTTC. The chain couples TRBV6-1 to TRBJ2-7, with D possibly TRBD1 on 6 matching bases. Between the trimmed V and J ends, which lost 0 bases and 5 bases, there was a span of 17 bases. The germline CDR1 and CDR2 sequences are MNHNS and SASEGT. CDR3 length: 16 residues.